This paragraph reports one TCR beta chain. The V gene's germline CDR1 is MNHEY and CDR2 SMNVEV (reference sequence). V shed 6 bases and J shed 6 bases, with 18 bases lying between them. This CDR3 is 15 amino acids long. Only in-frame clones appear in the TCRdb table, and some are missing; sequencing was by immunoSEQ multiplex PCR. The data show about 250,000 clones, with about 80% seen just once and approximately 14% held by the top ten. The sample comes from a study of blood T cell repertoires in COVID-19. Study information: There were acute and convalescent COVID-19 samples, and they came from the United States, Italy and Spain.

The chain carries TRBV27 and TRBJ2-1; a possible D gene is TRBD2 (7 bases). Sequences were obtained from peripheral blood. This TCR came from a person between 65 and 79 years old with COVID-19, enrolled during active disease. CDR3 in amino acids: CASSKRGAFSNEQFF. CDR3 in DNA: TGTGCCAGCAGCAAACGGGGGGCGTTTTCCAATGAGCAGTTCTTC.